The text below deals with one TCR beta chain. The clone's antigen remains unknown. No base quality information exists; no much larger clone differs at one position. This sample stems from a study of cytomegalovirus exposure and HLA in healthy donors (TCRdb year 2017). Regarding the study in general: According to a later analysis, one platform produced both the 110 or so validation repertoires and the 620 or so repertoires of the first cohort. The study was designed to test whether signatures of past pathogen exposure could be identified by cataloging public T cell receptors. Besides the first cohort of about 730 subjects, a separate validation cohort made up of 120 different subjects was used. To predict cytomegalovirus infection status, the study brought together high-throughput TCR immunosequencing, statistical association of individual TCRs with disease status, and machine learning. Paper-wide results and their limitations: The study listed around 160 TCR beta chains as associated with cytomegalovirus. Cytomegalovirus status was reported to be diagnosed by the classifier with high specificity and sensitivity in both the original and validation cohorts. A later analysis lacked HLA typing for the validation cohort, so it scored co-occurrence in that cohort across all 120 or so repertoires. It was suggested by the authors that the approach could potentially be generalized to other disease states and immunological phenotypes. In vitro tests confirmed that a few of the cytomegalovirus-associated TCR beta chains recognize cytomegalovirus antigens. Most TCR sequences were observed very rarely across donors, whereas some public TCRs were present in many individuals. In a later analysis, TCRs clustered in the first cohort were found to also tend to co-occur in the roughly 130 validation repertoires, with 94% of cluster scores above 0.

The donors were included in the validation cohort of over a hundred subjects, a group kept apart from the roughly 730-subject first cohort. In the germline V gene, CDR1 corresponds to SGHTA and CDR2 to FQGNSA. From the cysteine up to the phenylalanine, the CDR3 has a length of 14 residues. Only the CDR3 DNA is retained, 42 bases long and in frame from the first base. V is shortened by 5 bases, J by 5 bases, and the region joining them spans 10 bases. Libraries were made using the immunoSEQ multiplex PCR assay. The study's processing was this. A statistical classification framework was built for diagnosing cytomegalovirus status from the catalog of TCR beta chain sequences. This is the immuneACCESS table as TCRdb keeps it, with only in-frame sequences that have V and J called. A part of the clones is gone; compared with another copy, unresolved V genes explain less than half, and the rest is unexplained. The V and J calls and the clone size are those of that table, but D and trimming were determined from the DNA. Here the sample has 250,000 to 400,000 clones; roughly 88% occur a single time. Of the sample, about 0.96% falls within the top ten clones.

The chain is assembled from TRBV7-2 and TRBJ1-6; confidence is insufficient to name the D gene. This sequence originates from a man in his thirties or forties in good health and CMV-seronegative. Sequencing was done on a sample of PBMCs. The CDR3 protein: CASSPRRHNSPLHF. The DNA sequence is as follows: TGTGCCAGCAGCCCCAGGCGACATAATTCACCCCTCCACTTT.